This entry describes one TCR beta chain. The antigen remains undetermined. The data stem from a study of shared clonotypes between healthy human individuals. Study-wide context: Three plates each covered CD4 naive and memory; CD8 naive two, CD8 memory one. Study-wide points: Sequencing of the sorted subsets was shown by rarefaction to be incomplete despite large depth.

Germline CDR1 and CDR2: SGHDT and YYEEEE. J gave up 5 bases and V 3 bases, and 5 bases lay outside the gene matches. This CDR3 comprises 14 residues. At the deep level, the assay was run. Some clones are missing from TCRdb's copy, which holds only in-frame ones; the method was immunoSEQ multiplex PCR. Among around 1.5 million clones, around 98% were seen once, and the ten largest hold 0.4% to 0.55%. The V gene is TRBV5-6, the J gene TRBJ2-7, with 10 positions matching TRBD2. The source material was naive CD4+ T cells sorted from blood. Subset indicated: CD45RA+ positively selected. The clonotype was recovered from a man aged 25 to 40 in good health. The CDR3: CASSSLAGEDEQYF. The CDR3 region has the DNA TGTGCCAGCAGCTCCCTAGCGGGAGAGGACGAGCAGTACTTC.